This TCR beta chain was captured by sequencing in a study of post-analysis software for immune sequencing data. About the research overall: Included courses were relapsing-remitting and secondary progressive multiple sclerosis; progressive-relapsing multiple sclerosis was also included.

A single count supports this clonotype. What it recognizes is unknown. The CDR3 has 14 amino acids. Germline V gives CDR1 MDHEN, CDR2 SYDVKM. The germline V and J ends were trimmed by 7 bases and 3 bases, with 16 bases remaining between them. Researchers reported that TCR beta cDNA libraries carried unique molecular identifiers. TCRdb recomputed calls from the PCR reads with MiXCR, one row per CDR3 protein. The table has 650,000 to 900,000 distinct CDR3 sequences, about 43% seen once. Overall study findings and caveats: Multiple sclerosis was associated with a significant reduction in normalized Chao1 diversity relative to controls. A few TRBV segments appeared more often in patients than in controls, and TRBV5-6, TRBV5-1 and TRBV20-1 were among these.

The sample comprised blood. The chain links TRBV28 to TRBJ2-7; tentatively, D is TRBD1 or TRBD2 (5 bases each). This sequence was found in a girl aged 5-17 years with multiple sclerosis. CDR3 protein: CASTLIGDRYEQYF. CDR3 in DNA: TGTGCCAGCACCCTAATCGGGGACCGCTACGAGCAGTACTTC.